Shown below are 27 T cell receptor beta chains from a single sample sequenced in a study of shared clonotypes between healthy human individuals. CD45RO-negative cells were positively selected for CCR7, leaving out terminally differentiated effector memory CD45RA+ cells. Assay: immunoSEQ multiplex PCR; the TCRdb copy retains only in-frame clones and omits some. The table lists under 700,000 clones, around 95% of them singletons, with approximately 0.11% in the top ten. The sample comprised naive CD8+ T cells sorted from blood. Every receptor here comes from a woman aged 25 to 39 in good health.

This chain joins TRBV6-5 and TRBJ2-7; TRBD2 matches 9 bases. The CDR3 has 13 residues. The germline gives CDR1 MNHEY, CDR2 SVGAGI. Germline trimming cut 6 bases from V and 5 bases from J; bases unmatched to any gene: 5. CDR3 DNA: TGTGCCAGCAGCCTGGGACTAGCCGACGAGCAGTACTTC. It translates to CASSLGLADEQYF.

V gene TRBV28 combines with J gene TRBJ2-3; 9 bases line up with TRBD1. Germline CDR1 MDHEN, CDR2 SYDVKM. After removal of 6 bases from V and 2 bases from J, the junction contained 3 bases not matched to a gene. This CDR3 has 14 amino acids. The CDR3 loop reads CASSWTGDTDTQYF. CDR3 nucleotide sequence: TGTGCCAGCAGCTGGACAGGGGACACAGATACGCAGTATTTT.

The chain recombines TRBV7-8 with TRBJ2-1; TRBD2 matches 14 bases. Per the germline V gene, CDR1 is SGHVS and CDR2 is FQNEAQ. The CDR3 length is 18 residues. V gave up 4 bases and J gave up 0 bases; unmatched junction bases: 5. The chain's CDR3 is CASSSGLAGAGSYNEQFF. In DNA, the CDR3 is TGTGCCAGCAGCTCGGGACTAGCGGGAGCCGGCTCCTACAATGAGCAGTTCTTC.

The V gene is TRBV12-2, the J gene TRBJ1-1; no DNA check was done on the table's D call, TRBD1. TRBV12-2 is described as a pseudogene. CDR3 length equals 16 residues. The CDR3 loop is CASRHTGQVANTEAFF. CDR3 bases: TGTGCAAGTCGCCATACGGGACAGGTTGCGAACACTGAAGCTTTCTTT.

CDR3 amino acids: CASSYHPGQGRSYEQYF. The CDR3 coding sequence is TGTGCCAGCAGTTACCACCCGGGACAGGGGAGGTCCTACGAGCAGTACTTC. The V call is TRBV28, the J call TRBJ2-7, with 10 bases fitting TRBD1. Germline lookup yields CDR1 MDHEN and CDR2 SYDVKM. Unmatched junction bases numbered 10, after V lost 4 bases and J lost 1 base. CDR3 size: 17 residues.

This clone was seen only once. J is TRBJ2-7 and V is TRBV29-1; no clear D. Per germline, CDR1 SQVTM and CDR2 ANQGSEA. Trimming pared 4 bases from V and 4 bases from J, leaving 11 bases between. CDR3 length: 12 amino acids. The chain's CDR3 is CSVGTGRYEQYF. The CDR3, as DNA: TGCAGCGTTGGAACTGGAAGATACGAGCAGTACTTC.

The CDR3 sequence is CASSQGLAGNTDTQYF. The CDR3 nucleotides read TGTGCCAGCAGCCAGGGACTAGCGGGTAATACAGATACGCAGTATTTT. The rearrangement links TRBV4-2 to TRBJ2-3; TRBD2 aligns across 12 bases. The CDR3 has 16 amino acids. The germline V gene has CDR1 LGHNA and CDR2 YNFKEQ. Trimming took 3 bases from V and 3 from J; bases not matched to a gene: 4.

The V call is TRBV7-6, the J call TRBJ1-1; TRBD1 aligns across 7 bases. The germline V gene encodes CDR1 SGHVS and CDR2 FNYEAQ. The CDR3 totals 15 residues. Trimming at V came to 5 bases and at J to 0 bases, leaving 6 bases not matched to a gene. The CDR3 bases are TGTGCCAGCAGCCCCGGGACAGCTATGAACACTGAAGCTTTCTTT. Amino acid sequence: CASSPGTAMNTEAFF.

The chain links TRBV10-2 to TRBJ1-1; tentative D call: TRBD1 (6 bases). CDR1 is WSHSY, CDR2 SAAADI, per germline. This CDR3 spans 18 amino acids. V was trimmed by 2 bases and J by 0 bases, leaving 19 bases between them. CDR3 nucleotide sequence: TGCGCCAGCAGTGAGGGGAGGGGGGGGGAGCCCATGAACACTGAAGCTTTCTTT. Its translation is CASSEGRGGEPMNTEAFF.

The genes are TRBV5-6 and TRBJ1-4; D may be TRBD1 (5 bases). V lost 0 bases and J lost 3, with 9 bases in between. The CDR3 has 15 amino acids. The germline CDR1 and CDR2 sequences are SGHDT and YYEEEE. In DNA, the CDR3 is TGTGCCAGCAGCTTGGGGGGCAGCTCTAATGAAAAACTGTTTTTT. This encodes CASSLGGSSNEKLFF.

This chain uses TRBV6-1 with TRBJ2-5, with a weak D call TRBD2 (7 bases). The germline V and J ends were trimmed by 2 bases and 4 bases, with 14 bases remaining between them. The CDR3 spans 15 residues. Germline V gene lookup returns CDR1 MNHNS and CDR2 SASEGT. The CDR3 nucleotides are TGTGCCAGCAGTGAATCTAGGGGGAGGGGAGAGACCCAGTACTTC. Residues: CASSESRGRGETQYF.

This clone was observed once. The chain joins TRBV28 to TRBJ2-7; 7 bases are a match to TRBD1. Germline CDR1 reads MDHEN; CDR2 reads SYDVKM. V trimming: 6 bases; J trimming: 2 bases; junction bases outside the gene matches: 4. CDR3 size: 13 residues. The CDR3 DNA reads TGTGCCAGCAGCCCCACAGGGGCCTACGAGCAGTACTTC. The encoded protein is CASSPTGAYEQYF.

The chain joins TRBV28 to TRBJ1-4; D gene ambiguous. The CDR3 covers 14 residues. The germline CDR1 and CDR2 sequences are MDHEN and SYDVKM. Trimming cost V 3 bases and J 0 bases, with 5 bases left between them. CDR3 DNA: TGTGCCAGCAGTTTCGGGGCAACTAATGAAAAACTGTTTTTT. This gives the protein CASSFGATNEKLFF.

This chain links TRBV12-5 with TRBJ1-2; D possibly corresponds to TRBD1 (6 bases). This CDR3 comprises 14 residues. V was clipped by 6 bases and J by 8 bases, with 19 bases between them. Germline V CDR1 and CDR2: LGHNT, FRNRAP. DNA of the CDR3: TGTGCTAGTGGCCCTTTGGAACAGGGTAGAGGCTACACCTTC. Encoded protein: CASGPLEQGRGYTF. The variable domain in full, completed from reference TRBV12-5 and TRBJ1-2, reads DARVTQTPRHKVTEMGQEVTMRCQPILGHNTVFWYRQTMMQGLELLAYFRNRAPLDDSGMPKDRFSAEMPDATLATLKIQPSEPRDSAVYFCASGPLEQGRGYTFGSGTRLTVV.

The J gene is TRBJ2-3, the V gene TRBV20-1; D is ambiguous. Germline-derived CDR1 and CDR2 are DFQATT and SNEGSKA (reference sequence). Trimming stripped 5 bases from V and 6 bases from J, with 9 bases between. The CDR3 totals 11 residues. As DNA, the CDR3 is TGCAGTGCTGGGGTAGGGGATACGCAGTATTTT. Its translation is CSAGVGDTQYF.

This chain connects TRBV5-1 to TRBJ2-3; D is uncertain. The CDR3 consists of 15 residues. The V and J ends lost 2 bases and 0 bases respectively, with 10 bases between them. CDR1 is SGHRS, CDR2 YFSETQ, per germline. The CDR3 bases are TGCGCCAGCAGCTTATTGCCAGCTAGCACAGATACGCAGTATTTT. As protein: CASSLLPASTDTQYF.

Of note for this clone: The sample contains more than one DNA sequence encoding this CDR3. The V call is TRBV6-5, the J call TRBJ2-7, with no clear D. The germline V gene has CDR1 MNHEY and CDR2 SVGAGI. V was trimmed by 0 bases and J by 4 bases, leaving 7 bases between them. The CDR3 covers 13 residues. The CDR3 sequence: CASSYSLGYEQYF. In DNA, the CDR3 is TGTGCCAGCAGTTACTCCTTGGGGTACGAGCAGTACTTC.

The chain employs TRBV7-9 and TRBJ1-1; TRBD1 aligns across 9 bases. The CDR3 totals 16 residues. Germline CDR1 and CDR2: SEHNR and FQNEAQ (reference sequence). V was clipped by 4 bases and J by 4 bases; unmatched bases: 10. CDR3 sequence reads: CASSSRDREGGTEAFF. In DNA form, the CDR3 reads TGTGCCAGCAGCTCCCGGGACAGGGAGGGCGGCACTGAAGCTTTCTTT.

The rearrangement uses TRBV6-5 and TRBJ2-5; 9 bases line up with TRBD2. There are 15 residues in the CDR3. CDR1 is MNHEY, CDR2 SVGAGI, per germline. V dropped 5 bases and J dropped 4; count of bases not matched to a gene: 8. CDR3 nucleotide sequence: TGTGCCAGCAGTAGCTCCGAACTAGCGGGAGAGACCCAGTACTTC. Protein: CASSSSELAGETQYF.

J is TRBJ2-5 and V is TRBV1; TRBD2 was called by the table and not checked on the DNA. TRBV1 counts as a pseudogene. This CDR3 has 23 residues. CDR3 sequence (DNA): TGCACCAGCAGCCAAGATCAAGGTGACGGACTAGCGGGAGTTACGGTGCCTAGAGAGACCCAGTACTTC. Amino acid sequence: CTSSQDQGDGLAGVTVPRETQYF.

This clone was seen a handful of times. This sample also contains other DNA sequences that code for the same CDR3. This chain links TRBV27 with TRBJ1-2; D perhaps matches TRBD1 (6 bases). Between the trimmed V and J ends, which lost 2 bases and 2 bases, there was a span of 6 bases. Germline V gene data show CDR1 as MNHEY and CDR2 as SMNVEV (reference sequence). This CDR3 spans 13 amino acids. The CDR3 reads CASSLRGNYGYTF. The DNA for the CDR3 is TGTGCCAGCAGTTTAAGGGGGAACTATGGCTACACCTTC.

V gene TRBV11-2 combines with J gene TRBJ1-2, with 10 bases fitting TRBD1. V shed 5 bases, J shed 4 bases, and the junction held 7 bases outside the gene matches. This CDR3 contains 15 residues. CDR1 is SGHAT and CDR2 is FQNNGV in the germline V gene. The CDR3 loop is CASSPQTGGGYGYTF. The CDR3 nucleotides read TGTGCCAGCAGCCCCCAGACAGGGGGCGGCTATGGCTACACCTTC.

V is TRBV19 and J is TRBJ1-6; D remains ambiguous. This CDR3 has 16 residues. Germline-derived CDR1 and CDR2 are LNHDA and SQIVND (reference sequence). V was trimmed by 7 bases and J by 10 bases, leaving 23 bases between them. Written as DNA, the CDR3 is TGTGCCAGTACTACGAAGGACCCTGGGGTAGGGTCACCCCTCCACTTT. This sequence encodes CASTTKDPGVGSPLHF.

The rearrangement joins TRBV10-3 to TRBJ2-5; 8 bases are shared with TRBD2. The CDR3 consists of 13 residues. The V and J ends lost 3 bases and 5 bases, in that order; junction bases with no gene match: 2. The V gene's germline CDR1 is ENHRY and CDR2 SYGVKD. CDR3 in DNA: TGTGCCATCAGTGATGGGACTAGGGAGACCCAGTACTTC. This codes for CAISDGTRETQYF.

The V call is TRBV2, the J call TRBJ2-7, with 7 bases identical to TRBD2. Germline V gene lookup returns CDR1 SNHLY and CDR2 FYNNEI. The CDR3 extends over 12 amino acids. V dropped 8 bases and J dropped 4; count of bases not matched to a gene: 5. Written as DNA, the CDR3 is TGTGCCAGCGTCGCGGGAGAATACGAGCAGTACTTC. Encoded protein: CASVAGEYEQYF.

As regards this clone: Other DNA variants within this sample encode the same CDR3. V and J are TRBV5-4 and TRBJ2-7, with no clear D. CDR1 SGHNT and CDR2 YYREEE come from the germline V gene (reference sequence). Trimming cost V 4 bases and J 2 bases, with 7 bases left between them. This CDR3 comprises 12 residues. This chain's CDR3 is CASSQDTYEQYF. CDR3 coding DNA: TGTGCCAGCAGCCAAGACACCTACGAGCAGTACTTC.

The V gene is TRBV18, the J gene TRBJ2-7; perhaps D is TRBD1 or TRBD2 (5 bases each). The germline V and J ends were trimmed by 0 bases and 6 bases, with 9 bases remaining between them. The CDR3 runs to 13 residues. Looked up from germline, CDR1 is KGHSH and CDR2 is LQKENI. CDR3 coding DNA: TGTGCCAGCTCACCACCGGGGGTTCTCGAGCAGTACTTC. Translating it yields CASSPPGVLEQYF. Looking up the rest from reference TRBV18 and TRBJ2-7 gives the full variable domain: NAGVMQNPRHLVRRRGQEARLRCSPMKGHSHVYWYRQLPEEGLKFMVYLQKENIIDESGMPKERFSAEFPKEGPSILRIQQVVRGDSAAYFCASSPPGVLEQYFGPGTRLTVT.